This T cell receptor (beta chain) was recorded in a study of OX40 agonist ivuxolimab in advanced cancers. Looking at the study overall: A male proportion of more than 75% was recorded, with mean age 60 years and range 23 to 79.

The V end lost 4 bases, the J end lost 0 bases, and 9 bases lay between the germline ends. The germline V gene has CDR1 SQVTM and CDR2 ANQGSEA. There are 13 residues in the CDR3. This clone was observed a few times. The repertoire was sequenced with immunoSEQ multiplex PCR; TCRdb's copy has only in-frame clones and lacks some. The sample shows some 50,000 clones, over 75% of them seen only once. The sequencing here drew on CD4+ or CD8+ T cells sorted from blood, taken in a trial of the OX40 agonist ivuxolimab. The chain employs TRBV29-1 and TRBJ2-5, with no clear D. This TCR was sampled from an adult with an advanced solid tumor such as melanoma, head and neck, liver or kidney cancer. The CDR3 here is CSVAQSYQETQYF. Written as DNA, the CDR3 is TGCAGCGTTGCCCAGTCCTACCAAGAGACCCAGTACTTC.